What follows is one TCR beta chain and its context. The data belong to a study of blood T cell repertoires in COVID-19. For the study at large: Samples of COVID-19 (acute and convalescent) were obtained from the United States, Italy and Spain. Nucleic acid was either cDNA or gDNA, and it came from T cells, B-cell-depleted T cells, or PBMCs.

Germline CDR1 is SGDLS and CDR2 is YYNGEE. This CDR3 contains 13 residues. V lost 0 bases and J lost 4, with 7 bases in between. Original processing methods: Amplification with reference gene primers provided the estimates of nucleated cell counts. Assay: immunoSEQ multiplex PCR; the TCRdb copy retains only in-frame clones and omits some. V and J calls and clone size follow that table, whereas D and trimming were derived from the DNA. The sample has some 180,000 clones, more than 80% seen once; the top ten hold under 9.5%. The sequencing sample was made of peripheral blood. This receptor was obtained from an older woman with acute or convalescent COVID-19. The rearrangement joins TRBV9 to TRBJ1-1; no reliable D call. Written as DNA, the CDR3 is TGTGCCAGCAGCGTAGATCCCCTCACTGAAGCTTTCTTT. This sequence encodes CASSVDPLTEAFF.